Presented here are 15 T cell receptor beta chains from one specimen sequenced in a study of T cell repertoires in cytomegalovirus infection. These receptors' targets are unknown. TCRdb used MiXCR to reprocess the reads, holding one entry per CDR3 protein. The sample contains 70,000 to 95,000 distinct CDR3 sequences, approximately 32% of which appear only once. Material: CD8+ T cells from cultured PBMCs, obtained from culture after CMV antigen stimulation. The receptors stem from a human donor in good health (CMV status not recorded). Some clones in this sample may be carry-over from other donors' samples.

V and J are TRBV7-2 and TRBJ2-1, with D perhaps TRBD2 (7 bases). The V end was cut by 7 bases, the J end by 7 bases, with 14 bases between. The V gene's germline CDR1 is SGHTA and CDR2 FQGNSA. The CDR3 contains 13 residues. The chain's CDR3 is CASKGGGKNEQFF. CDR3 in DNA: TGTGCCAGCAAAGGGGGGGGTAAGAATGAGCAGTTCTTC. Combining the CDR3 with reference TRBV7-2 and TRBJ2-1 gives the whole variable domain GAGVSQSPSNKVTEKGKDVELRCDPISGHTALYWYRQSLGQGLEFLIYFQGNSAPDKSGLPSDRFSAERTGGSVSTLTIQRTQQEDSAVYLCASKGGGKNEQFFGPGTRLTVL.

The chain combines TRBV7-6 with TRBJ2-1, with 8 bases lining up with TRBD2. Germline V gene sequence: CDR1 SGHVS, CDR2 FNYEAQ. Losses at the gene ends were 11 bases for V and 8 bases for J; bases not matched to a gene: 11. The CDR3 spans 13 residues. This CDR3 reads CASPGGAADEQFF. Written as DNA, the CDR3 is TGTGCCTCACCCGGGGGGGCCGCCGATGAGCAGTTCTTC. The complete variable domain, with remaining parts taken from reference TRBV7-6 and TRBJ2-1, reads GAGVSQSPRYKVTKRGQDVALRCDPISGHVSLYWYRQALGQGPEFLTYFNYEAQQDKSGLPNDRFSAERPEGSISTLTIQRTEQRDSAMYRCASPGGAADEQFFGPGTRLTVL.

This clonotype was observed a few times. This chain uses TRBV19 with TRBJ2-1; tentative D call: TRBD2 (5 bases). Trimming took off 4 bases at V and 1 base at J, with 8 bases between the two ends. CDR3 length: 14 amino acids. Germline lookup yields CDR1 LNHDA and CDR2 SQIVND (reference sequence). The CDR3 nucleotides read TGTGCCAGTAGTACGGGGTCGTCCTACAATGAGCAGTTCTTC. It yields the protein CASSTGSSYNEQFF.

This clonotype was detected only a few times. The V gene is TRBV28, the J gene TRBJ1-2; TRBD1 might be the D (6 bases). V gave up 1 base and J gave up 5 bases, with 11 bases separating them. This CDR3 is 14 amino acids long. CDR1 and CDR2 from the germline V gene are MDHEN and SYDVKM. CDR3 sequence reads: CASSLLGGAYGYTF. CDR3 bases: TGTGCCAGCAGTTTATTGGGGGGCGCATATGGCTACACCTTC.

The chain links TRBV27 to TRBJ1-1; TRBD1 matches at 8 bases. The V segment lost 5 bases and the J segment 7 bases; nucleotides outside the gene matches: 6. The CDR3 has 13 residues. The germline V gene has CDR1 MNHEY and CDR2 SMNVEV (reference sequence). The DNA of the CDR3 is TGTGCCAGCAGTACCCAGGGGGCTGGTGAAGCTTTCTTT. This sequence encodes CASSTQGAGEAFF.

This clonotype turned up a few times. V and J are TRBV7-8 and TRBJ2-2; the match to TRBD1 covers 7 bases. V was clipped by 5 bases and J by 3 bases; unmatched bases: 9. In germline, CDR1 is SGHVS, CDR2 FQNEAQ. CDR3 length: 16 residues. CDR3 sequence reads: CASSARQGSYTGELFF. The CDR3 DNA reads TGTGCCAGCAGCGCTCGACAGGGTTCGTACACCGGGGAGCTGTTTTTT.

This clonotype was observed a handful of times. CDR3 protein: CASSEATGGRQETQYF. The CDR3 region has the DNA TGTGCCAGCAGTGAAGCAACGGGGGGGCGTCAAGAGACCCAGTACTTC. The gene calls are TRBV2 and TRBJ2-5; 8 positions agree with TRBD2. The CDR3 has 16 amino acids. V trimming: 0 bases; J trimming: 2 bases; junction bases outside the gene matches: 5. Germline V lookup: CDR1 SNHLY, CDR2 FYNNEI.

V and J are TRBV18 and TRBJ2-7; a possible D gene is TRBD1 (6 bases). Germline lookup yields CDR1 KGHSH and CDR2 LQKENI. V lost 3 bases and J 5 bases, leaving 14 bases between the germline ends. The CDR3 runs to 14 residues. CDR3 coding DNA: TGTGCCAGCTCACCCCCGGCAGGGGTCAACGAGCAGTACTTC. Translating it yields CASSPPAGVNEQYF.

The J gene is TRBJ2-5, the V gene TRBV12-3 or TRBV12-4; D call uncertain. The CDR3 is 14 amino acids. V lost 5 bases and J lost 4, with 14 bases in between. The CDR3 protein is CASSPGPVGETQYF. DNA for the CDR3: TGTGCCAGCAGTCCCGGGCCAGTGGGAGAGACCCAGTACTTC.

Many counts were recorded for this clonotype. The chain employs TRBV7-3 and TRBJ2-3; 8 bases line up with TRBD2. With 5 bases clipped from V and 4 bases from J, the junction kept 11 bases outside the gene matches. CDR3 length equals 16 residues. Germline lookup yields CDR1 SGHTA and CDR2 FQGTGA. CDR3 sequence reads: CASSPTGGGPADTQYF. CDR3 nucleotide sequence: TGTGCCAGCAGCCCTACGGGGGGGGGCCCCGCAGATACGCAGTATTTT.

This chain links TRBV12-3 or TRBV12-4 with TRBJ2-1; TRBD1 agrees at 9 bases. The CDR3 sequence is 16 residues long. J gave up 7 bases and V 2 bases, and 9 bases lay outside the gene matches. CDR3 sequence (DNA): TGTGCCAGCAGTTTATTCTGGACAGGGGTCCGGAATGAGCAGTTCTTC. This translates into CASSLFWTGVRNEQFF.

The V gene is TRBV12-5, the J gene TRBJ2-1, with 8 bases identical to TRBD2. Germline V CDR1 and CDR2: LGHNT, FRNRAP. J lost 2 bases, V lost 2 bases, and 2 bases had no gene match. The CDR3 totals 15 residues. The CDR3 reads CASGLTGGAYNEQFF. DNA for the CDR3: TGTGCTAGTGGTTTGACGGGAGGGGCCTACAATGAGCAGTTCTTC.

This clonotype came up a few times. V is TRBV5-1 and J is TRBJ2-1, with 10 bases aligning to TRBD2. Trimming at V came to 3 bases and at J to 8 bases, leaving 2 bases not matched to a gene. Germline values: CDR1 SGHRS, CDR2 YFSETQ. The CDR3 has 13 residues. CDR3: CASSSAGGHEQFF. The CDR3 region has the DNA TGCGCCAGCAGCTCAGCGGGGGGGCATGAGCAGTTCTTC.

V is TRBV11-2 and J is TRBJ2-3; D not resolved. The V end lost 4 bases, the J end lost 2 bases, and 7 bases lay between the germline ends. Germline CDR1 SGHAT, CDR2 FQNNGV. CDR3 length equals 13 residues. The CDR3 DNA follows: TGTGCCAGCAGCTCTGCCGTCACAGATACGCAGTATTTT. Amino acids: CASSSAVTDTQYF.

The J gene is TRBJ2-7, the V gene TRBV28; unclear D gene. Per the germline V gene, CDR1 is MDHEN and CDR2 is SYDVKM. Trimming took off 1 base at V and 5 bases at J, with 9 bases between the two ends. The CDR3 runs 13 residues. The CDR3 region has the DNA TGTGCCAGCAGTTTATCACTTGTAAACGAGCAGTACTTC. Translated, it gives CASSLSLVNEQYF.